Following are 22 T cell receptor beta chains from one sample sequenced in a study of CD4+ T cells in melanoma. TCRdb's copy holds only in-frame clones and misses some; the assay was immunoSEQ multiplex PCR. The table has about 10,000 clones, over 65% seen once. Sequencing input: cells from a culture (not recorded whether cultured in vitro). These receptors were obtained from a human donor with melanoma.

This chain links TRBV3-1 (or the pseudogene TRBV3-2) with TRBJ1-1; D is ambiguous. The V end was cut by 3 bases, the J end by 3 bases, with 11 bases between. The CDR3 covers 14 residues. Germline assignment: CDR1 LGHDT and CDR2 YNNKEL (reference sequence). The CDR3 loop is CASSQWVADTEAFF. In DNA, the CDR3 is TGTGCCAGCAGCCAGTGGGTTGCGGACACTGAAGCTTTCTTT.

The chain recombines TRBV18 with TRBJ2-6; D is ambiguous. Germline V lookup: CDR1 KGHSH, CDR2 LQKENI. The CDR3 sequence is 19 residues long. V lost 3 bases and J lost 0, with 18 bases in between. The CDR3 coding sequence is TGTGCCAGCTCACCGCAGCACGGCCTACTAAGCTCTGGGGCCAACGTCCTGACTTTC. It specifies CASSPQHGLLSSGANVLTF.

The chain joins TRBV7-9 to TRBJ1-1, with D tentatively TRBD1 (6 bases). V was clipped by 3 bases and J by 5 bases, with 10 bases between them. CDR1 is SEHNR and CDR2 is FQNEAQ in the germline V gene (reference sequence). CDR3 length: 13 residues. The CDR3 loop is CASSFTQGTEAFF. In DNA, the CDR3 is TGTGCCAGCAGCTTCACACAGGGAACTGAAGCTTTCTTT.

The gene calls are TRBV11-2 and TRBJ1-4; D is unclear. The CDR3 extends over 14 amino acids. CDR1 is SGHAT and CDR2 is FQNNGV in the germline V gene. Trimming removed 1 base from V and 8 bases from J, with 11 bases in between. The CDR3 protein is CASSLGSISEKLFF. The CDR3 bases are TGTGCCAGCAGCTTAGGCAGTATAAGCGAAAAACTGTTTTTT.

The chain uses TRBV18 and TRBJ2-3; D not certain. Germline CDR1 is KGHSH and CDR2 is LQKENI. The CDR3 is 12 residues long. The ends were cut back, 6 bases at V and 1 base at J, with 5 bases in the middle. The chain's CDR3 is CASSGGTDTQYF. The CDR3 coding sequence is TGTGCCAGCTCTGGTGGCACAGATACGCAGTATTTT.

CDR3 in amino acids: CASSLEYSSTDTQYF. Written as DNA, the CDR3 is TGTGCCAGCAGCTTAGAATATTCTAGCACAGATACGCAGTATTTT. This chain joins TRBV7-9 and TRBJ2-3; D is unclear. Trimming cost V 1 base and J 0 bases, with 8 bases left between them. The CDR3 has 15 amino acids. Per the germline V gene, CDR1 is SEHNR and CDR2 is FQNEAQ (reference sequence).

CDR3 sequence reads: CASSYPGRVNTEAFF. The CDR3 bases are TGTGCCAGCAGTTACCCCGGACGGGTTAACACTGAAGCTTTCTTT. The V gene is TRBV6-6, the J gene TRBJ1-1; D remains ambiguous. This CDR3 is 15 amino acids long. Germline V CDR1 and CDR2: MNHNY, SVGAGI (reference sequence). With 2 bases removed from V and 2 bases from J, the gap between germline ends came to 12 bases.

The V gene is TRBV6-5, the J gene TRBJ1-5, with D tentatively TRBD1 (5 bases). There are 15 residues in the CDR3. In germline, CDR1 is MNHEY, CDR2 SVGAGI. Trimming took off 2 bases at V and 1 base at J, with 9 bases between the two ends. The CDR3 DNA reads TGTGCCAGCAGTTACAGTTCAGGGAGCAATCAGCCCCAGCATTTT. Protein product: CASSYSSGSNQPQHF.

The chain has TRBV30 and TRBJ2-7; TRBD1 is a possible D gene (5 bases). Germline CDR1 and CDR2: GTSNPN and SVGIG (reference sequence). CDR3 size: 13 residues. V lost 3 bases to trimming and J lost 5 bases, with 14 bases between them. The CDR3 nucleotides are TGTGCCTGGAGCGTTAGGGGTGGCCACGAGCAGTACTTC. Its translation is CAWSVRGGHEQYF.

This chain connects TRBV6-5 to TRBJ2-3; D is unresolved. Germline CDR1 and CDR2: MNHEY and SVGAGI. The CDR3 extends over 13 amino acids. The germline V and J ends were trimmed by 7 bases and 0 bases, with 8 bases remaining between them. This chain's CDR3 is CASTADSTDTQYF. The CDR3 region has the DNA TGTGCCAGCACCGCAGACAGCACAGATACGCAGTATTTT.

V usage is TRBV11-2 and J usage is TRBJ2-1; TRBD2 agrees at 11 bases. The V and J ends lost 5 bases and 7 bases, in that order; junction bases with no gene match: 7. Germline-derived CDR1 and CDR2 are SGHAT and FQNNGV. CDR3 size: 15 residues. This CDR3 is CASSLHSGGANEQFF. The CDR3 bases are TGTGCCAGCAGCCTCCATAGCGGGGGGGCGAATGAGCAGTTCTTC.

The chain links TRBV19 to TRBJ1-2, with 7 nucleotides matching TRBD1. J lost 3 bases, V lost 5 bases, and 3 bases had no gene match. CDR1 and CDR2 (germline): LNHDA, SQIVND (reference sequence). The CDR3 is made up of 13 amino acids. Written as DNA, the CDR3 is TGTGCCAGTAGTTCAACAGGGGACTATGGCTACACCTTC. Translation gives CASSSTGDYGYTF.

The CDR3 region is CASSIVRASRNTIYF. The CDR3 coding sequence is TGTGCCAGTAGTATAGTCAGAGCTTCAAGAAACACCATATATTTT. The chain employs TRBV19 and TRBJ1-3; D remains ambiguous. CDR1 and CDR2 (germline): LNHDA, SQIVND (reference sequence). The V end was cut by 1 base, the J end by 5 bases, with 12 bases between. The CDR3 contains 15 residues.

The gene calls are TRBV30 and TRBJ2-2; perhaps TRBD1 as D (6 bases). The CDR3 totals 16 residues. The V gene's germline CDR1 is GTSNPN and CDR2 SVGIG (reference sequence). The V gene lost 5 bases and the J gene lost 1 base, with 17 bases spanning the gap. CDR3 amino acids: CAWGQLNWGNTGELFF. The CDR3 nucleotides read TGTGCCTGGGGACAGCTCAATTGGGGGAACACCGGGGAGCTGTTTTTT.

The V gene is TRBV11-2, the J gene TRBJ2-1; 7 bases are shared with TRBD2. This CDR3 spans 16 amino acids. Germline V gene lookup returns CDR1 SGHAT and CDR2 FQNNGV. V shed 1 base and J 11 bases; nucleotides not matched to a gene: 14. CDR3 loop: CASSLGGGSWGRKQFF. Here the CDR3 DNA reads TGTGCCAGCAGCTTAGGGGGGGGGAGTTGGGGTCGAAAGCAGTTCTTC.

The chain links TRBV30 to TRBJ1-4, with 8 bases fitting TRBD1. V shed 4 bases and J 2 bases; nucleotides not matched to a gene: 15. Germline assignment: CDR1 GTSNPN and CDR2 SVGIG (reference sequence). The CDR3 length is 18 residues. CDR3 in amino acids: CAWTRGGQATSTNEKLFF. As DNA, the CDR3 is TGTGCCTGGACCCGTGGGGGACAGGCAACGTCGACTAATGAAAAACTGTTTTTT.

The chain combines TRBV4-1 with TRBJ1-5, with 7 bases aligning to TRBD1. Unmatched junction bases numbered 7, after V lost 3 bases and J lost 5 bases. The CDR3 runs 15 residues. Per the germline V gene, CDR1 is MGHRA and CDR2 is YSYEKL. The CDR3 DNA reads TGCGCCAGCAGCCATTACAGGGGCCCTCATCAGCCCCAGCATTTT. Translating it yields CASSHYRGPHQPQHF.

The V call is TRBV14, the J call TRBJ2-3; D remains unclear. The ends were cut back, 2 bases at V and 9 bases at J, with 18 bases in the middle. CDR1 is SGHDN and CDR2 is FVKESK in the germline V gene. The CDR3 sequence is 15 residues long. The DNA for the CDR3 is TGTGCCAGCAGCCAATATAGGACGGGTACCAACACGCAGTATTTT. Translating it yields CASSQYRTGTNTQYF.

This clone appeared a few times. The chain has TRBV6-5 and TRBJ2-2; D might be TRBD1 (5 bases). Germline assignment: CDR1 MNHEY and CDR2 SVGAGI. Trimming took off 6 bases at V and 6 bases at J, with 11 bases between the two ends. The CDR3 extends over 13 amino acids. CDR3 residues: CASRLGVPGELFF. Written as DNA, the CDR3 is TGTGCCAGCAGATTAGGGGTCCCCGGGGAGCTGTTTTTT.

This chain uses TRBV11-3 with TRBJ1-6, with TRBD1 as a possible D gene (6 bases). Germline loops: CDR1 SGHNT, CDR2 YENEEA. The CDR3 length is 18 residues. Between the trimmed V and J ends, which lost 3 bases and 2 bases, there was a span of 17 bases. The CDR3 DNA sequence: TGTGCCAGCAGCTTCCAGGGGAGGTCATATCCCTATAATTCACCCCTCCACTTT. Translation gives CASSFQGRSYPYNSPLHF.

This chain connects TRBV6-5 to TRBJ1-6; no clear D. The CDR3 spans 15 residues. V shed 0 bases and J shed 7 bases, with 10 bases lying between them. Germline loops: CDR1 MNHEY, CDR2 SVGAGI. The CDR3 DNA reads TGTGCCAGCAGTTACTCGGATAGCACAAATTCACCCCTCCACTTT. Amino acids: CASSYSDSTNSPLHF.

V and J are TRBV5-1 and TRBJ1-3; D perhaps matches TRBD1 (6 bases). V lost 0 bases and J 1 base, leaving 11 bases between the germline ends. The CDR3 runs 16 residues. The germline gives CDR1 SGHRS, CDR2 YFSETQ. CDR3 sequence (DNA): TGCGCCAGCAGCTTGGGGGGGGCGACGTCTGGAAACACCATATATTTT. Translation gives CASSLGGATSGNTIYF.